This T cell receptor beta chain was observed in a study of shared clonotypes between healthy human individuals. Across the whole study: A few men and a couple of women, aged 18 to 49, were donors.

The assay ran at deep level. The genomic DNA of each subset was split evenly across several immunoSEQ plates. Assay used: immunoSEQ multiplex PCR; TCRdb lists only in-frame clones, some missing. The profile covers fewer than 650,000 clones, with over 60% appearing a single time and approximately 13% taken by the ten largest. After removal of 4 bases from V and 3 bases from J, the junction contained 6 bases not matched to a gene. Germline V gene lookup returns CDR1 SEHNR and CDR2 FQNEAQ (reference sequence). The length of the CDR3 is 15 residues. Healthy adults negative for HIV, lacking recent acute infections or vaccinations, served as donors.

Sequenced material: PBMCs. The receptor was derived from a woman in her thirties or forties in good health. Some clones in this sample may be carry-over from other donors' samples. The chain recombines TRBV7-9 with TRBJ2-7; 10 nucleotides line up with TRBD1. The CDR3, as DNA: TGTGCCAGCAGCTACGCCGGGACAGGGGACTACGAGCAGTACTTC. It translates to CASSYAGTGDYEQYF.